The clone carrying this TCR beta chain was counted only a few times. Its antigen is as yet unknown. The data were taken from a study of cytomegalovirus exposure and HLA in healthy donors. Turning to the study itself: In a previous analysis, 117 million unique TCR beta sequences were found from some 180 million T cells.

Overall study results and limits: In a later analysis, an Asian-associated ancestry cluster reportedly showed fewer N-insertions than the approximately 670-donor mean. In a later analysis, a missense DCLRE1C variant was linked to TCR beta V- and J-gene trimming.

Both 60 Vbeta primers and 13 Jbeta primers went into the PCR. The data were produced by immunoSEQ multiplex PCR, yet TCRdb's version contains in-frame clones alone and is incomplete. The sample has over 150,000 clones; 65% to 85% are singletons. Germline CDR1 reads SGHRS; CDR2 reads YFSETQ. The trim removed 3 bases at V and 3 bases at J, leaving 0 bases unmatched. There are 13 residues in the CDR3. The J gene is TRBJ2-7, the V gene TRBV5-1, with 10 nucleotides matching TRBD2. The clonotype originates from a woman aged 40 to 55 in good health and CMV-seropositive. The sequenced sample was PBMCs. CDR3 residues: CASSWTSGYEQYF. The CDR3 nucleotides are TGCGCCAGCAGCTGGACTAGCGGCTACGAGCAGTACTTC.